The 13 T cell receptor beta chains below were found in one sample sequenced in a study of blood T cell repertoires in COVID-19. Some clones are missing from TCRdb's copy, which holds only in-frame ones; the method was immunoSEQ multiplex PCR. The repertoire has around 78,000 clones, about 89% of them found once; the top ten carry roughly 1.2%. The sample consisted of PBMCs or T cells enriched from blood (not recorded which). All receptors derive from a woman between 45 and 65 years old with acute COVID-19.

The rearrangement joins TRBV3-1 (or the pseudogene TRBV3-2) to TRBJ1-6; perhaps TRBD1 as D (5 bases). Trimming took 1 base from V and 6 from J, leaving 16 bases between them. Germline CDR1 reads LGHDT; CDR2 reads YNNKEL (reference sequence). The CDR3 has 17 amino acids. The CDR3 DNA reads as TGTGCCAGCAGCCAAGGGGTTAGGGGCTCGGGTAATTCACCCCTCCACTTT. Translated: CASSQGVRGSGNSPLHF.

The CDR3, as DNA: TGCGCCAGCAGCTCCCCACCCGGGACTAGCGGGATTCAAGAGACCCAGTACTTC. Its protein product is CASSSPPGTSGIQETQYF. V usage is TRBV5-1 and J usage is TRBJ2-5, with TRBD2 matching over 13 bases. CDR1 and CDR2 (germline): SGHRS, YFSETQ. CDR3 size: 18 residues. V shed 3 bases, J shed 2 bases, and the junction held 10 bases outside the gene matches.

The chain employs TRBV2 and TRBJ2-3, with a tentative D call TRBD2 (5 bases). V was pared by 2 bases and J by 4 bases, with 16 bases between. This CDR3 has 16 amino acids. Germline CDR1 is SNHLY and CDR2 is FYNNEI. Written as DNA, the CDR3 is TGTGCCAGCAGTGAAAGTAGGACTGCCGAGGCAGATACGCAGTATTTT. This sequence encodes CASSESRTAEADTQYF.

The V call is TRBV5-8, the J call TRBJ1-4, with a weak D call TRBD1 (5 bases). Between the trimmed V and J ends, which lost 1 base and 3 bases, there was a span of 10 bases. Germline V gene data show CDR1 as SGHTS and CDR2 as YDEGEE. This CDR3 region has 15 residues. CDR3 bases: TGTGCCAGCAGCTTGAAGGGGATGGCTAATGAAAAACTGTTTTTT. Its protein is CASSLKGMANEKLFF.

The J gene is TRBJ2-5, the V gene TRBV12-3 or TRBV12-4, with TRBD1 identical over 9 bases. The V and J ends lost 4 bases and 5 bases, in that order; junction bases with no gene match: 2. The CDR3 covers 13 residues. In DNA, the CDR3 is TGTGCCAGCAGTTGGGACAGGGTGGAGACCCAGTACTTC. Translation: CASSWDRVETQYF.

The rearrangement uses TRBV27 and TRBJ1-4; 10 bases match TRBD1. Per germline, CDR1 MNHEY and CDR2 SMNVEV (reference sequence). CDR3 length: 15 residues. The ends lost 7 bases at V and 8 bases at J; junction bases unmatched: 10. The CDR3 region has the DNA TGTGCCAGCACCACCCGGGACAGGGGACGGGAAAAACTGTTTTTT. Translating gives CASTTRDRGREKLFF.

The V and J genes are TRBV5-1 and TRBJ2-7; TRBD1 matches at 7 bases. The V and J ends lost 5 bases and 7 bases, in that order; junction bases with no gene match: 9. The CDR3 consists of 13 residues. From germline, CDR1 is SGHRS and CDR2 YFSETQ. DNA for the CDR3: TGCGCCAGCAGTCCGGGACAGCATGGGGAGCAGTACTTC. Amino acids: CASSPGQHGEQYF.

This clone was recorded a few times. This sequence joins TRBV2 and TRBJ2-1; 13 nucleotides agree with TRBD2. Germline CDR1 and CDR2: SNHLY and FYNNEI. The CDR3 is 15 amino acids. Losses at the gene ends were 7 bases for V and 10 bases for J; bases not matched to a gene: 10. The CDR3 reads CASTSQGLAGEEQFF. The DNA for the CDR3 is TGTGCCAGCACCTCACAAGGACTAGCGGGAGAGGAGCAGTTCTTC.

The chain carries TRBV9 and TRBJ2-7, with D perhaps matching TRBD1 (5 bases). CDR1 is SGDLS, CDR2 YYNGEE, per germline. This CDR3 spans 15 amino acids. V lost 0 bases and J lost 1, with 11 bases in between. The CDR3 nucleotides are TGTGCCAGCAGCGTAGCCCAGGGTGGGTCCTACGAGCAGTACTTC. Its translation is CASSVAQGGSYEQYF. The complete variable domain, with remaining parts taken from reference TRBV9 and TRBJ2-7, reads DSGVTQTPKHLITATGQRVTLRCSPRSGDLSVYWYQQSLDQGLQFLIQYYNGEERAKGNILERFSAQQFPDLHSELNLSSLELGDSALYFCASSVAQGGSYEQYFGPGTRLTVT.

The J gene is TRBJ1-1, the V gene TRBV5-1; 10 nucleotides agree with TRBD1. V lost 5 bases and J lost 6; bases outside the gene matches: 4. Germline CDR1 and CDR2: SGHRS and YFSETQ. The CDR3 covers 13 residues. CDR3 nucleotides: TGCGCCAGCAGAAGGGGACAGGGGCCTGAAGCTTTCTTT. It yields the protein CASRRGQGPEAFF.

The chain combines TRBV29-1 with TRBJ2-3; tentatively, D is TRBD2 (5 bases). Germline lookup yields CDR1 SQVTM and CDR2 ANQGSEA. Trimming took 4 bases from V and 3 from J, leaving 17 bases between them. The CDR3 extends over 15 amino acids. CDR3 loop: CSVVGDGVLTDTQYF. CDR3 nucleotides: TGCAGCGTTGTCGGGGATGGAGTATTGACAGATACGCAGTATTTT.

The rearrangement joins TRBV27 to TRBJ2-7; D perhaps matches TRBD1 (6 bases). V was clipped by 8 bases and J by 2 bases, with 16 bases between them. The CDR3 runs to 14 residues. Germline assignment: CDR1 MNHEY and CDR2 SMNVEV (reference sequence). CDR3 loop: CASSTGAFPYEQYF. The CDR3 DNA is TGTGCCAGCTCGACAGGCGCCTTCCCCTACGAGCAGTACTTC.

The chain combines TRBV29-1 with TRBJ2-3, with a weak D call TRBD1 (5 bases). CDR3 length: 13 amino acids. V shed 6 bases and J shed 0 bases, with 10 bases lying between them. Germline V gene sequence: CDR1 SQVTM, CDR2 ANQGSEA. CDR3 DNA: TGCAGCGTGGACAACCTGAGCACAGATACGCAGTATTTT. This sequence encodes CSVDNLSTDTQYF.